A single T cell receptor beta chain is shown here with its context. As yet, its antigen is unknown. The time point is: newly diagnosed GD, antithyroid drugs for less than 3 months. RNA isolated from PBMCs was used to make the TCR library. The V gene's germline CDR1 is MDHEN and CDR2 SYDVKM. Losses at the gene ends were 7 bases for V and 2 bases for J; bases not matched to a gene: 4. CDR3 length equals 14 residues. This sample is drawn from a study of regulatory T cells in long-lasting Graves disease. Study findings and constraints: Possibly, accuracy suffered from the small sample size. The TCR repertoire of persistent Graves' patients was less diverse than that of newly diagnosed ones.

Libraries of TCR beta came from iRepertoire HTBI primers plus Arm-PCR of CDR3 regions. One entry per CDR3 protein results from TCRdb running MiXCR on the multiplex PCR reads. The sample has 200,000 to 250,000 distinct CDR3 sequences, 15% to 20% seen once. This sample also belongs to another study, concerning T cells in Graves' hyperthyroidism and ophthalmopathy. From that second work: The HTBI primer set served for first-round RT-PCR of the TCR CDR3.

The specimen was peripheral blood mononuclear cells (PBMCs), collected at new diagnosis, from a patient treated with antithyroid drugs. The chain links TRBV28 to TRBJ2-7; 11 nucleotides agree with TRBD1. The sequence derives from a woman aged 30 to 39 with Graves disease. Written as DNA, the CDR3 is TGTGCCAGCACTTGGGACAGGGGGACCTACGAGCAGTACTTC. Its protein is CASTWDRGTYEQYF.